A single sample is the source of the 14 T cell receptor beta chains below, sequenced in a study of shared clonotypes between healthy human individuals. Profiled with immunoSEQ multiplex PCR; TCRdb holds only in-frame clones, not every one. The repertoire consists of roughly 720,000 clones, with 80% to 95% occurring once and the leading ten covering about 34%. Sequenced: memory CD8+ T cells from PBMCs. Subset reported: CD45RO+ cells pooled with CCR7-negative TemRA cells. These receptors were collected from a man younger than 35 in good health. Some clones in this sample may be carry-over from other donors' samples.

This chain joins TRBV5-4 and TRBJ2-7; a possible D gene is TRBD1 (6 bases). This CDR3 is built from 14 residues. The V end lost 4 bases, the J end lost 4 bases, and 15 bases lay between the germline ends. CDR1 and CDR2 from the germline V gene are SGHNT and YYREEE (reference sequence). As DNA, the CDR3 is TGTGCCAGCAGCATAGCCGGGACACTGTACGAGCAGTACTTC. Protein: CASSIAGTLYEQYF. Looking up the rest from reference TRBV5-4 and TRBJ2-7 gives the full variable domain: ETGVTQSPTHLIKTRGQQVTLRCSSQSGHNTVSWYQQALGQGPQFIFQYYREEENGRGNFPPRFSGLQFPNYSSELNVNALELDDSALYLCASSIAGTLYEQYFGPGTRLTVT.

DNA of the CDR3: TGTGCCAGCAGTTTAGATGGGACTAACGTCTACGAGCAGTACTTC. This sequence encodes CASSLDGTNVYEQYF. This chain connects TRBV27 to TRBJ2-7, with 7 bases identical to TRBD2. Germline trimming cut 2 bases from V and 3 bases from J; bases unmatched to any gene: 7. Germline lookup yields CDR1 MNHEY and CDR2 SMNVEV (reference sequence). This CDR3 has 15 residues.

The chain is built from TRBV27 and TRBJ1-5, with unresolved D. V shed 5 bases and J shed 6 bases, with 17 bases lying between them. The length of the CDR3 is 15 residues. In germline, CDR1 is MNHEY, CDR2 SMNVEV (reference sequence). The CDR3 spells CASSPFLERSQPQHF. The CDR3 DNA reads TGTGCCAGCAGTCCCTTCCTTGAACGGAGTCAGCCCCAGCATTTT.

The table lists this clone with a count of one. This chain joins TRBV6-1 and TRBJ2-4; D perhaps matches TRBD1 (6 bases). The CDR3 covers 12 residues. V was clipped by 6 bases and J by 8 bases, with 11 bases between them. The germline gives CDR1 MNHNS, CDR2 SASEGT. The CDR3 loop reads CASSRGGYIQYF. CDR3 sequence (DNA): TGTGCCAGCAGCAGGGGTGGGTACATTCAGTACTTC.

The rearrangement joins TRBV30 to TRBJ2-6; tentative D call: TRBD2 (6 bases). Trimming took off 3 bases at V and 0 bases at J, with 18 bases between the two ends. This CDR3 has 18 amino acids. The germline gives CDR1 GTSNPN, CDR2 SVGIG (reference sequence). In nucleotides, the CDR3 is TGTGCCTGGAGCGGGTACGGGACTCAAAGCTCTGGGGCCAACGTCCTGACTTTC. As protein: CAWSGYGTQSSGANVLTF.

The chain is built from TRBV15 and TRBJ2-1; 9 nucleotides line up with TRBD2. The ends lost 1 base at V and 6 bases at J; junction bases unmatched: 7. CDR1 is LNHNV, CDR2 YYDKDF, per germline (reference sequence). The CDR3 is 16 residues long. The CDR3 DNA follows: TGTGCCACCAGCAGAGGTTTGCTAGCGGGGACCAATGAGCAGTTCTTC. It is translated as CATSRGLLAGTNEQFF.

The gene calls are TRBV28 and TRBJ2-7, with a tentative D call TRBD1 (5 bases). Trimming took 4 bases from V and 5 from J, leaving 12 bases between them. CDR1 MDHEN and CDR2 SYDVKM come from the germline V gene. CDR3 length: 13 residues. Here the CDR3 reads CASSSGWVDEQYF. The CDR3 nucleotides read TGTGCCAGCAGTTCAGGGTGGGTCGACGAGCAGTACTTC.

The gene calls are TRBV28 and TRBJ1-5; no clear D. The CDR3 totals 15 residues. Trimming removed 1 base from V and 5 bases from J, with 12 bases in between. Germline V gives CDR1 MDHEN, CDR2 SYDVKM. CDR3 region: CASSLYRGGDQPQHF. In DNA, the CDR3 is TGTGCCAGCAGTTTATACCGGGGAGGTGATCAGCCCCAGCATTTT.

The genes are TRBV19 and TRBJ2-4, with TRBD1 matching 7 bases. V shed 6 bases, J shed 8 bases, and the junction held 10 bases outside the gene matches. Germline loops: CDR1 LNHDA, CDR2 SQIVND (reference sequence). The CDR3 is 14 amino acids. Here the CDR3 reads CASSPSTGLDIQYF. The CDR3 DNA follows: TGTGCCAGTAGCCCGTCGACAGGGTTGGACATTCAGTACTTC.

Comment on this clone: This is likely an artifact of a read error, given a far larger clone one base away. This specimen includes other DNA sequences encoding the same CDR3. The V gene is TRBV9, the J gene TRBJ2-3; D not resolved. CDR3 length: 12 residues. The V gene's germline CDR1 is SGDLS and CDR2 YYNGEE. V lost 0 bases to trimming and J lost 4 bases, with 3 bases between them. CDR3 region: CASSVEADTQYF. The CDR3 DNA reads as TGTGCCAGCAGCGTAGAGGCAGATACGCAGTATTTT.

This clone was seen a handful of times. The V call is TRBV5-6, the J call TRBJ1-1; no definite D call. V was pared by 2 bases and J by 0 bases, with 5 bases between. Germline CDR1 is SGHDT and CDR2 is YYEEEE. The CDR3 has 13 residues. CDR3 loop: CASSFWVNTEAFF. Written as DNA, the CDR3 is TGTGCCAGCAGCTTCTGGGTGAACACTGAAGCTTTCTTT.

The chain uses TRBV7-6 and TRBJ2-1; 9 bases agree with TRBD1. After removal of 5 bases from V and 3 bases from J, the junction contained 14 bases not matched to a gene. In germline, CDR1 is SGHVS, CDR2 FNYEAQ. The CDR3 runs 18 residues. The chain's CDR3 is CASSQKTPGTGHYNEQFF. CDR3 nucleotide sequence: TGTGCCAGCAGCCAAAAAACCCCCGGGACAGGGCACTACAATGAGCAGTTCTTC.

This rearrangement joins TRBV27 to TRBJ1-2; maybe TRBD1 (5 bases). The ends were cut back, 2 bases at V and 4 bases at J, with 14 bases in the middle. Germline CDR1 reads MNHEY; CDR2 reads SMNVEV (reference sequence). The CDR3 runs to 15 residues. The CDR3 region is CASSLGQGLFYGYTF. Here the CDR3 DNA reads TGTGCCAGCAGTTTAGGTCAGGGACTATTCTATGGCTACACCTTC.

The rearrangement uses TRBV28 and TRBJ2-7; the D is unclear. The CDR3 is 12 amino acids. V gave up 5 bases and J gave up 2 bases, with 7 bases separating them. CDR1 MDHEN and CDR2 SYDVKM come from the germline V gene. The CDR3 reads CASSPNTYEQYF. In nucleotides, the CDR3 is TGTGCCAGCAGTCCCAATACCTACGAGCAGTACTTC.